These T cell receptor beta chains were read from a single sample in a study of blood T cell repertoires in COVID-19. Data came from immunoSEQ multiplex PCR; TCRdb stores just in-frame clones and leaves some out. The repertoire includes more than 350,000 clones, about 88% of them detected once, and 1.4% to 1.5% sits in the top ten. The sample taken for sequencing was PBMCs or T cells enriched from blood (not recorded which). All receptors come from a woman between 18 and 29 years old who had been exposed to COVID-19. The CDR3 runs from the conserved cysteine through the conserved F or W. A D gene is named only where the DNA matches it firmly. The size field is filled for only some rows; it gives once, few, many or a size class.

D gene	J gene	V gene	clone size	CDR3 DNA	CDR3 protein
TRBD2	TRBJ2-7	TRBV6-6	NA	TGTGCCAGCAGTTCCCTAGCGGGGGCCTACGAGCAGTACTTC	CASSSLAGAYEQYF
NA	TRBJ1-1	TRBV18	NA	TGTGCCAGCTCACCACCCCTGGTGCCGCCTGGGCTCTTT	CASSPPLVPPGLF
TRBD1	TRBJ2-7	TRBV28	NA	TGTGCCAGCAGTTTAACCGGGACAGGGACCTACGAGCAGTACTTC	CASSLTGTGTYEQYF
NA	TRBJ1-5	TRBV18	NA	TGTGCCAGCTCACCCCAGGGGCCTTATAGCAATCAGCCCCAGCATTTT	CASSPQGPYSNQPQHF
NA	TRBJ2-6	TRBV18	NA	TGTGCCAGCTCACCCCGGGACACATTTCTCTCTGGGGCCAACGTCCTGACTTTC	CASSPRDTFLSGANVLTF
NA	TRBJ2-1	TRBV27	NA	TGTGCCAGCAGTTTATTAGGAGCAAGGCAGTTCTTC	CASSLLGARQFF
NA	TRBJ1-2	TRBV28	NA	TGTGCCAGCAGTTTATTGGGGCCAGGTAGCTACACCTTC	CASSLLGPGSYTF
NA	TRBJ2-7	TRBV6-5	NA	TGTGCCAGCAGTTACTCGCAACTTAGCTACGAGCAGTACTTC	CASSYSQLSYEQYF
NA	TRBJ1-6	TRBV28	NA	TGTGCCAGCAGTGTTTCAGACTTCGCACCCCTCCACTTT	CASSVSDFAPLHF
NA	TRBJ1-2	TRBV2	NA	TGTGCCAGCACCAGACAGGTGGAACGGGGCTACACCTTC	CASTRQVERGYTF
TRBD1	TRBJ1-2	TRBV19	NA	TGTGCCAGTAGCCAAACAGGGGGCAGTATGGATGGCTACACCTTC	CASSQTGGSMDGYTF
TRBD1	TRBJ1-2	TRBV4-3	NA	TGCGCCAGCAGCCAAGATATATCAGGACAGGCCTATGGCTACACCTTC	CASSQDISGQAYGYTF
TRBD1	TRBJ2-7	TRBV7-9	NA	TGTGCCAGCAGACCCGACAGGGTGCAGGAGCAGTACTTC	CASRPDRVQEQYF
TRBD1	TRBJ2-2	TRBV5-1	NA	TGCGCCAGCAGCCCTGATGCAGGGGGCACCGGGGAGCTGTTTTTT	CASSPDAGGTGELFF
TRBD1	TRBJ1-3	TRBV5-4	NA	TGTGCCAGCAGCGCGGGACAGACAAGCTCTGGAAACACCATATATTTT	CASSAGQTSSGNTIYF
TRBD1	TRBJ1-4	TRBV3-1/TRBV3-2	NA	TGTGCCAGCAGTCAAGGGGACAGAGAAAAACTGTTTTTT	CASSQGDREKLFF
TRBD2	TRBJ2-1	TRBV7-2	NA	TGTGCCAGCAGCTTAGAACCGGGGAGGCTAGCGGGGTACAATGAGCAGTTCTTC	CASSLEPGRLAGYNEQFF
NA	TRBJ1-5	TRBV7-9	NA	TGTGCCAGCAGCCGTGAAGATGGGGGGAATCAGCCCCAGCATTTT	CASSREDGGNQPQHF
NA	TRBJ2-1	TRBV7-6	NA	TGTGCCAGCAGCTTAGCGAGGACAGCCCATGAGCAGTTCTTC	CASSLARTAHEQFF
NA	TRBJ1-2	TRBV11-2	NA	TGTGCCAGCAGCTCCCCGTGGGTTTGGGGGGTTAACTATGGCTACACCTTC	CASSSPWVWGVNYGYTF
TRBD1	TRBJ2-7	TRBV27	NA	TGTGCCAGCAGTCGAAGTGGGACAGCTTTTTACGAGCAGTACTTC	CASSRSGTAFYEQYF
NA	TRBJ1-1	TRBV7-8	NA	TGTGCCAGCAGCTTAACCCTCGGGAACACTGAAGCTTTCTTT	CASSLTLGNTEAFF
TRBD2	TRBJ2-3	TRBV7-8	NA	TGTGCCAGCAACCGATTTAGCGGGGGTGGCCCAGATACGCAGTATTTT	CASNRFSGGGPDTQYF
TRBD2	TRBJ2-1	TRBV4-2	NA	TGTGCCAGCAGCCAAGATCAGCGGGACTACAATGAGCAGTTCTTC	CASSQDQRDYNEQFF
TRBD1	TRBJ2-7	TRBV19	NA	TGTGCCAGTAGTCCCCGACCGGGTCCGGGACAGATCTACGAGCAGTACTTC	CASSPRPGPGQIYEQYF
TRBD1	TRBJ1-1	TRBV18	NA	TGTGCCAGCTCACCACAAGGGACAGGGGGCTTTAGTGCTGAAGCTTTCTTT	CASSPQGTGGFSAEAFF
TRBD1	TRBJ2-7	TRBV6-5	NA	TGTGCCAGCAGTCCAAGCCGGACAGGGGGGAACGAGCAGTACTTC	CASSPSRTGGNEQYF
NA	TRBJ2-1	TRBV7-2	NA	TGTGCCAGCAGCTACGAGCGGGCCGGCGCAAAGACGCAGTTCTTC	CASSYERAGAKTQFF
NA	TRBJ1-2	TRBV5-1	once	TGCGCCAGCAGTGGTTTCGGGGCTAACTATGGCTACACCTTC	CASSGFGANYGYTF
TRBD2	TRBJ2-1	TRBV23-1	NA	TGCGCCAGCATCCAAGACGGCCCGGGACTAGCGGTCGGTGAGCAGTTCTTC	CASIQDGPGLAVGEQFF
TRBD1	TRBJ2-3	TRBV9	NA	TGTGCCAGCAGCCCCGCAGGGGGATTTAGCACAGATACGCAGTATTTT	CASSPAGGFSTDTQYF
NA	TRBJ1-5	TRBV20-1	NA	TGCAGTGCTAGAGGTGGCCAGCCCCAGCATTTT	CSARGGQPQHF
TRBD1	TRBJ1-2	TRBV4-2	NA	TGTGCCAGCAGCCAAGAACGGTCCGTGACAGGGGCCAACCTTAACTATGGCTACACCTTC	CASSQERSVTGANLNYGYTF
TRBD1	TRBJ1-6	TRBV28	NA	TGTGCCAGCAGTTCGGGGACAGGGGGAAATTCACCCCTCCACTTT	CASSSGTGGNSPLHF
TRBD2	TRBJ2-1	TRBV7-3	NA	TGTGCCAGCAGCGGTCTAGCGGGTGAGCAGTTCTTC	CASSGLAGEQFF
TRBD1	TRBJ1-2	TRBV9	NA	TGTGCCAGCAGCGCAGACCCCGATACAGGGGGCGGTGGCTACACCTTC	CASSADPDTGGGGYTF
TRBD2	TRBJ2-1	TRBV3-1/TRBV3-2	NA	TGTGCCAGCAGCCAAGATCTTGACCTAGCGGGTCGCAATGAGCAGTTCTTC	CASSQDLDLAGRNEQFF
NA	TRBJ1-2	TRBV5-4	NA	TGTGCCAGCAGTTCTGATTATAGACTCTATGGCTACACCTTC	CASSSDYRLYGYTF
NA	TRBJ1-6	TRBV25-1	NA	TGTGCCAGCAGTGAATCCATCAGCGTGGGTTCACCCCTCCACTTT	CASSESISVGSPLHF
TRBD1	TRBJ1-5	TRBV7-2	NA	TGTGCCAGCAGCCTCTCGGACAGGAATCAGCCCCAGCATTTT	CASSLSDRNQPQHF
TRBD1	TRBJ2-7	TRBV10-3	NA	TGTGCCATCAGTGAGCAGGGGGTGGGACGGACAAACTACGAGCAGTACTTC	CAISEQGVGRTNYEQYF
NA	TRBJ2-5	TRBV6-5	NA	TGTGCCAGCAGTTACTCGAATACTGATCAAGAGACCCAGTACTTC	CASSYSNTDQETQYF
TRBD1	TRBJ1-1	TRBV4-2	NA	TGTGCCAGCAGCCAAGCGGACAGACAGGGGTCGAACACTGAAGCTTTCTTT	CASSQADRQGSNTEAFF
NA	TRBJ1-6	TRBV10-3	NA	TGTGCCATCAGTGAGTCGGTAGGGGCCTATAATTCACCCCTCCACTTT	CAISESVGAYNSPLHF
TRBD2	TRBJ2-7	TRBV7-9	NA	TGTGCCAGCAGCTTAACGACTAGCGGGGAATACGAGCAGTACTTC	CASSLTTSGEYEQYF
TRBD2	TRBJ2-2	TRBV7-2	once	TGTGCCAGCAGCTTACTGGCGGGGGGCACCGGGGAGCTGTTTTTT	CASSLLAGGTGELFF
TRBD1	TRBJ2-7	TRBV7-9	NA	TGTGCCAGCAGCGGAGCACAGGGGTTGTTAGACGAGCAGTACTTC	CASSGAQGLLDEQYF
NA	TRBJ2-3	TRBV5-4	NA	TGTGCCAGCAGCTTCCAGAACAGGGTTGATACGCAGTATTTT	CASSFQNRVDTQYF
NA	TRBJ2-2	TRBV19	NA	TGTGCCAGTGGCGAGGGTGCCGCGAACACCGGGGAGCTGTTTTTT	CASGEGAANTGELFF
NA	TRBJ1-5	TRBV15	NA	TGTGCCACCAGCAGAGATCGGGGGAATCAGCCCCAGCATTTT	CATSRDRGNQPQHF
NA	TRBJ1-5	TRBV14	few	TGTGCCAGCAGCCAGTATAGCAATCAGCCCCAGCATTTT	CASSQYSNQPQHF
NA	TRBJ2-7	TRBV5-1	NA	TGCGCCAGCACGTCTGATACTGTCCACGAGCAGTACTTC	CASTSDTVHEQYF
NA	TRBJ2-2	TRBV21-1	NA	TGTGCCAGCAGCAAAGCCCCCGGGGGTCCGATGACCGGGGAGCTGTTTTTT	CASSKAPGGPMTGELFF
NA	TRBJ1-5	TRBV11-2	NA	TGTGCCAGCAGCCCCCAAAGCAATCAGCCCCAGCATTTT	CASSPQSNQPQHF